This T cell receptor beta chain is drawn from a study of OX40 agonist ivuxolimab in advanced cancers. The data were produced by immunoSEQ multiplex PCR, yet TCRdb's version contains in-frame clones alone and is incomplete. The table has about 53,000 clones, approximately 80% seen once. This clone was seen a single time. Its specificity is unknown. Germline loops: CDR1 MNHEY, CDR2 SVGAGI. Losses at the gene ends were 6 bases for V and 1 base for J; bases not matched to a gene: 5. This CDR3 is 14 amino acids long. Blood was sampled at baseline, cycle 4 day 1, and cycle 7 day 1. Study conclusions and caveats: Clonal expansion among partial responders at 0.1-3.0 mg/kg ranked near the lowest.

The sequence was obtained from an adult with an advanced solid tumor such as melanoma, head and neck, liver or kidney cancer. Sequenced here: CD4+ or CD8+ T cells sorted from blood, sampled in a trial of the OX40 agonist ivuxolimab. The chain recombines TRBV6-5 with TRBJ2-7; 8 nucleotides line up with TRBD2. The CDR3 protein is CASSLGLDSYEQYF. The CDR3 DNA follows: TGTGCCAGCAGCCTGGGACTAGATTCCTACGAGCAGTACTTC.